These T cell receptor beta chains were read from a single sample in a study of blood T cells in healthy people across ages. TCRdb analysed the 5' RACE reads with MiXCR anew, one entry per CDR3 protein. The sample lists about 830,000 distinct CDR3 sequences; roughly 60% were seen once. Sequencing was done on a sample of blood. These receptors were collected from a man aged 30 to 39 in good health. Each CDR3 is given with its conserved first and last residue. A D gene is named only where the DNA matches it firmly. Size is omitted from some rows. Given values are once, few, many or a class for expanded clones.

TGTGCCAGCAGCCCTGACCCCCCGGGTTCACCCCTCCACTTT,CASSPDPPGSPLHF,NA,NA,TRBJ1-6,TRBV11-2
TGTGCCAGCAGCCCCAGCGGGGGGGTCTACAATGAGCAGTTCTTC,CASSPSGGVYNEQFF,TRBD2,NA,TRBJ2-1,TRBV9
TGTGCCAGCAGTCGTACAGGGGCGGAAGAGCAGTACTTC,CASSRTGAEEQYF,TRBD1,NA,TRBJ2-7,TRBV6-2/TRBV6-3
TGTGCCAGCAGCCTCCAAGGGGGGCGTCAGCCCCAGCATTTT,CASSLQGGRQPQHF,NA,few,TRBJ1-5,TRBV28
TGTGCCAGCAGTTTAAAACTGATCTACGAGCAGTACTTC,CASSLKLIYEQYF,NA,NA,TRBJ2-7,TRBV12-3/TRBV12-4
TGTGCCAGCAGTTCCGACAGGGGACAGACCCAGTACTTC,CASSSDRGQTQYF,TRBD1,NA,TRBJ2-5,TRBV12-3/TRBV12-4
TGTGCCAGCAAAGGGACTTCATACACCGGGGAGCTGTTTTTT,CASKGTSYTGELFF,NA,NA,TRBJ2-2,TRBV6-5
TGTGCCAGCAGCGTCGGACGCAGAGAAGAAAAACTGTTTTTT,CASSVGRREEKLFF,NA,NA,TRBJ1-4,TRBV5-6
TGCGCCAGCAGTGCTCCGGAACAGGGCTCTGGGGCCAACGTCCTGACTTTC,CASSAPEQGSGANVLTF,NA,NA,TRBJ2-6,TRBV10-2
TGTGCCAGCAGTTGGGTTACAGGTAGCACAGATACGCAGTATTTT,CASSWVTGSTDTQYF,NA,few,TRBJ2-3,TRBV12-3/TRBV12-4
TGCAGTGCTACCAGGGTAGTTTGGAAAGGTGAGCAGTTCTTC,CSATRVVWKGEQFF,NA,NA,TRBJ2-1,TRBV20-1
TGTGCCAGCAGCAAAGCGCTAGGGCGGGGGCCGTCACGAAGGGTTCCAGATACGCAGTATTTT,CASSKALGRGPSRRVPDTQYF,NA,NA,TRBJ2-3,TRBV21-1
TGCGCCAGCAGCCAAGAGCCTAGCGGGGGGGGACGCGGGGAGCTGTTTTTT,CASSQEPSGGGRGELFF,TRBD2,NA,TRBJ2-2,TRBV4-3
TGCAGTGCTAGGACAGGAGCCTACGAGCAGTACTTC,CSARTGAYEQYF,NA,few,TRBJ2-7,TRBV20-1
TGTGCCAGCAGTTTAAGCTTAGGGGGGGAGTACTTC,CASSLSLGGEYF,NA,NA,TRBJ2-4,TRBV12-3/TRBV12-4
TGCAGTGCTGTGGGACTAGCGGGGGGACCTCTAGCCAAAAACATTCAGTACTTC,CSAVGLAGGPLAKNIQYF,TRBD2,NA,TRBJ2-4,TRBV20-1
TGTGCCAGCAGTCAAAGAGGACAGACCTACGAGCAGTACTTC,CASSQRGQTYEQYF,NA,few,TRBJ2-7,TRBV14
TGCGCCAGCAGCTTGAGAGCACAGGGAATTCGTTCTGGGGCCAACGTCCTGACTTTC,CASSLRAQGIRSGANVLTF,NA,NA,TRBJ2-6,TRBV5-1
TGTGCCAGCAGTCCCATTCTGTACGAGCAGTACTTC,CASSPILYEQYF,NA,NA,TRBJ2-7,TRBV28
TGCAGCGTGTCGAGGGGAGATACGCAGTATTTT,CSVSRGDTQYF,NA,NA,TRBJ2-3,TRBV29-1
TGTGCCAGCAGTTACTCTGGACTAGCGGGCATCAATGAGCAGTTCTTC,CASSYSGLAGINEQFF,TRBD2,NA,TRBJ2-1,TRBV6-2/TRBV6-3
TGTGCCAGCAGCCAAGATCTTAAGGCGCAAGAGACCCAGTACTTC,CASSQDLKAQETQYF,NA,once,TRBJ2-5,TRBV3-1
TGTGCCAGCAGTTTCAGGGCCCCCGGAGATATGCAGTATTTT,CASSFRAPGDMQYF,NA,NA,TRBJ2-3,TRBV12-3/TRBV12-4
TGTGCCAGCAGTGAAAGCGGGCAGGGCGCAGATACGCAGTATTTT,CASSESGQGADTQYF,NA,NA,TRBJ2-3,TRBV6-1
TGCGCCAGCAGCCAAGGGACAGGGGGCGCCGGCTATGGCTACACCTTC,CASSQGTGGAGYGYTF,TRBD1,NA,TRBJ1-2,TRBV4-1
TGCAGCGTGGTTCCCGTGGAGACCCAGTACTTC,CSVVPVETQYF,NA,NA,TRBJ2-5,TRBV29-1
TGTGCCAGCAGCCCCCCCGGAACGGGTGGCTACACCTTC,CASSPPGTGGYTF,NA,once,TRBJ1-2,TRBV7-2
TGCGCCAGCAGCCAAAGGACAGTTGGCACCGGGGAGCTGTTTTTT,CASSQRTVGTGELFF,NA,few,TRBJ2-2,TRBV4-3
TGCAGTGCGCGATCTAGTAGCGACTGGAACATTCAGTACTTC,CSARSSSDWNIQYF,NA,few,TRBJ2-4,TRBV20-1
TGTGCCACCAGCGGGAGGGGGGAAAGGTACGAGCAGTACTTC,CATSGRGERYEQYF,NA,NA,TRBJ2-7,TRBV15
TGTGCCAGCAGTTTAGAAGGACTCCACACAGATACGCAGTATTTT,CASSLEGLHTDTQYF,NA,NA,TRBJ2-3,TRBV12-3/TRBV12-4
TGTGCCAGCAGCGTAGACAGCGGGGGGCGATACAATGAGCAGTTCTTC,CASSVDSGGRYNEQFF,TRBD2,NA,TRBJ2-1,TRBV9
TGTGCCAGCAGCGGGGAAATACAGGGGTCCAACGAGCAGTACTTC,CASSGEIQGSNEQYF,TRBD1,few,TRBJ2-7,TRBV9
TGCAGTGCCGCGACTAGCGGGGCCAGCTCTGGGGCCAACGTCCTGACTTTC,CSAATSGASSGANVLTF,TRBD2,NA,TRBJ2-6,TRBV20-1
TGTGCCAGCAGCCAACAGGACAGGGTGGAGACCCAGTACTTC,CASSQQDRVETQYF,TRBD1,many,TRBJ2-5,TRBV14
TGTGCCAGCAGCCGAGACGGAGCAACTAATGAAAAACTGTTTTTT,CASSRDGATNEKLFF,NA,few,TRBJ1-4,TRBV12-3/TRBV12-4
TGCAGTGCTAGAGGGGACGGACTAGCGGGGCCGAGCTCCTACAATGAGCAGTACTTC,CSARGDGLAGPSSYNEQYF,TRBD2,NA,TRBJ2-7,TRBV20-1
TGCAGCGTTGTCGGGGGGCAAGACTATGGCTACACCTTC,CSVVGGQDYGYTF,NA,NA,TRBJ1-2,TRBV29-1
TGTGCCAGCAGTTACGACCCTATACAGGGCCGGGAGACCCAGTACTTC,CASSYDPIQGRETQYF,NA,few,TRBJ2-5,TRBV6-5
TGTGCCAGCAGTCGACAGTTTTCTAACTATGGCTACACCTTC,CASSRQFSNYGYTF,NA,NA,TRBJ1-2,TRBV12-3/TRBV12-4
TGTGCCAGCAGTAGGCAGGCCGGGGGCTACACCTTC,CASSRQAGGYTF,NA,NA,TRBJ1-2,TRBV6-2/TRBV6-3
TGTGCCATCAGTGAGTCGACCCGGGGGGCGGATGAGCAGTACTTC,CAISESTRGADEQYF,NA,NA,TRBJ2-7,TRBV10-3
TGTGCCAGTAGTACAATAGGGTACGGGGCCAACGTCCTGACTTTC,CASSTIGYGANVLTF,NA,NA,TRBJ2-6,TRBV19
TGTGCCAGCAGTTTGGGCAGCTTTAACACCTTC,CASSLGSFNTF,NA,NA,TRBJ1-2,TRBV12-3/TRBV12-4
TGTGCCAGCAGTTACTCGGGCTTCGGGACAGCAAACTCTGGAAACACCATATATTTT,CASSYSGFGTANSGNTIYF,TRBD1,NA,TRBJ1-3,TRBV6-5
TGTGCCAGCAGTGCAATACAGGGGCAGGGCACTGAAGCTTTCTTT,CASSAIQGQGTEAFF,TRBD1,NA,TRBJ1-1,TRBV25-1
TGTGCCAGCAGCTTAGGAGGGATCGCAGATACGCAGTATTTT,CASSLGGIADTQYF,NA,NA,TRBJ2-3,TRBV11-1
TGCAGCGTTACGGCCTCCAGGGCAGAGACCCAGTTCTTC,CSVTASRAETQFF,NA,NA,TRBJ2-1,TRBV29-1
TGTGCCATCAGTGACCCGGCTAGCGGGGGGAACTCCTACGAGCAGTACTTC,CAISDPASGGNSYEQYF,TRBD2,NA,TRBJ2-7,TRBV10-3